This is a list of T cell receptor beta chains from one sample in a study of blood T cell repertoires in COVID-19. Measured with immunoSEQ multiplex PCR; TCRdb has only the in-frame clones, and not every one. The table includes approximately 240,000 clones, roughly three quarters detected once. Source material: peripheral blood. These receptors came from a woman between 35 and 50 years old with active or convalescent COVID-19. Each CDR3 is given with its conserved first and last residue. A D gene is named only where the DNA matches it firmly. The size of a clone is reported for some rows only, either as once, few or many, or as a class for expanded clones.

j_call clone_size v_call d_call cdr3_aa cdr3_nt
TRBJ2-7 - TRBV4-2 - CASSQDLAVSYEQYF TGTGCCAGCAGCCAAGATCTTGCGGTCTCCTACGAGCAGTACTTC
TRBJ2-2 few TRBV27 - CASSIGDTGELFF TGTGCCTCCTCCATTGGAGACACCGGGGAGCTGTTTTTT
TRBJ1-6 - TRBV7-9 - CASHSSYNSPLHF TGTGCATCCCATAGCTCCTATAATTCACCCCTCCACTTT
TRBJ1-1 - TRBV18 - CASSPRGGAQDTEAFF TGTGCCAGCTCACCACGGGGGGGGGCGCAGGACACTGAAGCTTTCTTT
TRBJ1-2 - TRBV6-5 TRBD1 CASSRGQVKGGYTF TGTGCCAGCAGCCGTGGACAGGTGAAGGGTGGCTACACCTTC
TRBJ1-1 - TRBV11-1 - CASSLYGGSRGEAFF TGTGCCAGCAGCTTATACGGCGGGTCCCGGGGTGAAGCTTTCTTT
TRBJ2-3 - TRBV5-1 TRBD1 CASSLAGTATDTQYF TGCGCCAGCAGCTTGGCCGGGACAGCCACAGATACGCAGTATTTT
TRBJ2-2 - TRBV4-1 - CASSLQDDTGELFF TGCGCCAGCAGTTTACAGGATGACACCGGGGAGCTGTTTTTT
TRBJ1-3 - TRBV7-6 TRBD1 CASSQGAGNTIYF TGTGCCAGCAGCCAGGGGGCCGGAAACACCATATATTTT
TRBJ1-6 once TRBV21-1 - CASSSLRTGGVSPLHF TGTGCCAGCAGCTCACTCCGGACAGGGGGCGTTTCACCCCTCCACTTT
TRBJ1-2 - TRBV7-9 - CASSLARQEGYGYTF TGTGCCAGCAGCTTAGCGCGGCAGGAGGGGTATGGCTACACCTTC
TRBJ2-7 - TRBV4-1 - CASSLRVLGGPYEQYF TGCGCCAGCAGCCTGCGGGTATTAGGCGGCCCCTACGAGCAGTACTTC
TRBJ2-1 - TRBV21-1 - CASSDSGQGYYNEQFF TGTGCCAGCAGCGACTCGGGACAGGGATACTACAATGAGCAGTTCTTC
TRBJ2-3 - TRBV5-6 - CASSSRGKEYTDTQYF TGTGCCAGCAGCTCGCGGGGTAAGGAGTACACAGATACGCAGTATTTT
TRBJ1-6 - TRBV24-1 - CATSLSGVNSPLHF TGTGCCACCAGTCTCTCAGGGGTCAATTCACCCCTCCACTTT
TRBJ1-1 few TRBV10-3 TRBD1 CAIGGQGLNTEAFF TGTGCCATCGGGGGACAGGGGTTGAACACTGAAGCTTTCTTT
TRBJ2-3 - TRBV27 TRBD2 CASRIFGGTDTQYF TGTGCCAGCAGGATCTTCGGGGGGACAGATACGCAGTATTTT
TRBJ2-3 - TRBV5-1 TRBD1 CASSLWDRRTDTQYF TGCGCCAGCAGCTTATGGGACAGACGCACAGATACGCAGTATTTT
TRBJ1-2 - TRBV28 TRBD1 CASSSIDRGSSGYTF TGTGCCAGCAGTTCCATCGACAGGGGGTCCTCTGGCTACACCTTC
TRBJ2-4 - TRBV6-1 TRBD1 CASSALGQGESKNIQYF TGTGCCAGCAGTGCTCTGGGACAGGGGGAATCCAAAAACATTCAGTACTTC
TRBJ1-6 once TRBV5-1 - CASSLGQPSSYNSPLHF TGCGCCAGCAGCTTGGGACAGCCGAGCTCCTATAATTCACCCCTCCACTTT
TRBJ1-2 - TRBV5-6 TRBD1 CASSHEGASGYTF TGTGCCAGCAGCCACGAGGGGGCGAGTGGCTACACCTTC
TRBJ2-2 - TRBV12-3/TRBV12-4 - CASSLSGELFF TGTGCCAGCAGCCTCTCCGGGGAGCTGTTTTTT
TRBJ1-1 - TRBV18 - CASSPDKNTEAFF TGTGCCAGCTCACCGGACAAAAACACTGAAGCTTTCTTT
TRBJ1-5 - TRBV19 - CASSNRVEIVNQPQHF TGTGCCAGTAGTAACAGGGTGGAAATAGTCAATCAGCCCCAGCATTTT
TRBJ1-2 - TRBV28 - CASSPLLAFYGYTF TGTGCCAGCAGTCCCCTACTAGCCTTCTATGGCTACACCTTC
TRBJ1-4 - TRBV10-3 - CAISAELLNEKLFF TGTGCCATCAGTGCCGAGCTCCTTAATGAAAAACTGTTTTTT
TRBJ2-3 - TRBV5-4 - CASGQLAEVSQYF TGTGCCAGCGGACAGCTAGCGGAGGTATCGCAGTATTTT
TRBJ2-3 - TRBV24-1 - CATSGPYGDTDTQYF TGTGCCACCAGTGGCCCTTACGGGGACACAGATACGCAGTATTTT
TRBJ2-3 - TRBV5-4 - CASSSILTDTQYF TGTGCCAGCAGCTCAATACTCACAGATACGCAGTATTTT
TRBJ1-2 - TRBV7-2 TRBD1 CASSFDSGTGAAYGYTF TGTGCCAGCAGCTTCGATTCCGGGACAGGGGCTGCCTATGGCTACACCTTC
TRBJ2-2 - TRBV3-1/TRBV3-2 TRBD1 CASSPTGGAHTGELFF TGTGCCAGCAGCCCAACAGGGGGCGCGCATACCGGGGAGCTGTTTTTT
TRBJ1-5 - TRBV4-1 - CASSLGVPQMGWSSNQPQHF TGCGCCAGCAGCCTCGGGGTCCCTCAGATGGGATGGTCGAGCAATCAGCCCCAGCATTTT
TRBJ2-1 - TRBV10-3 TRBD1 CAISTSTGGSYNEQFF TGTGCCATCAGTACTTCCACAGGGGGCTCCTACAATGAGCAGTTCTTC
TRBJ1-1 - TRBV5-1 TRBD1 CASSTGDRGSRHTEAFF TGCGCCAGCAGCACCGGGGACAGGGGGTCTCGACACACTGAAGCTTTCTTT
TRBJ1-2 - TRBV15 TRBD1 CATSRDGTVAGYTF TGTGCCACCAGCAGAGATGGGACAGTAGCTGGCTACACCTTC
TRBJ1-2 - TRBV7-9 - CASSSTVNYGYTF TGTGCCAGCAGCTCGACAGTGAACTATGGCTACACCTTC
TRBJ2-5 - TRBV5-1 - CASMFGGQETQYF TGCGCCAGCATGTTCGGCGGACAAGAGACCCAGTACTTC
TRBJ2-5 - TRBV12-5 TRBD1 CASGSGTGVKETQYF TGTGCTAGTGGTTCCGGGACAGGGGTAAAAGAGACCCAGTACTTC
TRBJ2-7 - TRBV30 TRBD1 CAWSLGQGPYEQYF TGTGCCTGGAGTTTGGGACAGGGGCCCTACGAGCAGTACTTC
TRBJ2-1 - TRBV6-5 - CASSLRREGEQFF TGTGCCAGCAGTTTGCGAAGAGAGGGTGAGCAGTTCTTC
TRBJ2-7 - TRBV11-2 - CASSLGGRVSVYEQYF TGTGCCAGCAGCTTAGGGGGCAGGGTTAGTGTCTACGAGCAGTACTTC
TRBJ1-2 - TRBV27 - CASSRQQSYGYTF TGTGCCAGCAGTCGACAGCAGTCCTATGGCTACACCTTC
TRBJ2-3 - TRBV6-4 - CASSDSEADTQYF TGTGCCAGCAGTGACTCAGAGGCAGATACGCAGTATTTT
TRBJ1-1 - TRBV5-1 TRBD1 CASSLPDRVNTEAFF TGCGCCAGCAGCTTGCCCGACAGGGTGAACACTGAAGCTTTCTTT
TRBJ1-2 - TRBV10-3 - CAISVGQNSYGYTF TGTGCCATCAGTGTAGGACAGAACTCGTATGGCTACACCTTC
TRBJ1-1 - TRBV5-6 TRBD1 CASSLFFTGGTEAFF TGTGCCAGCAGCTTGTTTTTTACAGGGGGGACTGAAGCTTTCTTT